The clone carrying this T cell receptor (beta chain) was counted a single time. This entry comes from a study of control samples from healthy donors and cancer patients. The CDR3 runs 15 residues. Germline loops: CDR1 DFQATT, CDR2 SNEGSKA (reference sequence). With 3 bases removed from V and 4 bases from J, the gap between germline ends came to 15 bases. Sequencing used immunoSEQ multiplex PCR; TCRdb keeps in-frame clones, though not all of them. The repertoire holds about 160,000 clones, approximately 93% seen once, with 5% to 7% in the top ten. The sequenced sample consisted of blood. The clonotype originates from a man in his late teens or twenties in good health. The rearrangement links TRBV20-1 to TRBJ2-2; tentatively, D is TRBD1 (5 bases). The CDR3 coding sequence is TGCAGTGCTAGTGGCTCCAGGGTTAGCACCGGGGAGCTGTTTTTT. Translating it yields CSASGSRVSTGELFF.